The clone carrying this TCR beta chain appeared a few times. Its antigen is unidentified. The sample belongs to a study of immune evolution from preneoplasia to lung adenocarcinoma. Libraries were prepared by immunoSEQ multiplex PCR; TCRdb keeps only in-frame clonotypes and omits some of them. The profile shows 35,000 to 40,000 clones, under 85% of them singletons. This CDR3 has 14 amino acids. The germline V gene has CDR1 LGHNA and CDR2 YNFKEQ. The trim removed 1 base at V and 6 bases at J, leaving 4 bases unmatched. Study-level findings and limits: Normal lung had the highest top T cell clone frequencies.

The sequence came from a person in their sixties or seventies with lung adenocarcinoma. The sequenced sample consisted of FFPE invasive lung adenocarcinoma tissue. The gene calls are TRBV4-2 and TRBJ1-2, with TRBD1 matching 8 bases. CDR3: CASSQGRGRDGYTF. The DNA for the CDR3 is TGTGCCAGCAGCCAAGGCAGGGGGCGCGATGGCTACACCTTC.